Following are 27 T cell receptor beta chains from one sample sequenced in a study of blood T cell repertoires in COVID-19. Sequencing was performed with immunoSEQ multiplex PCR; in TCRdb, only in-frame clones are kept and a portion is missing. The sample yields hundreds of thousands of clones, around 89% seen once. The sequencing sample was made of peripheral blood. Receptor source: a woman aged 25 to 39 with acute or convalescent COVID-19.

The rearrangement joins TRBV6-5 to TRBJ1-6; D might be TRBD1 (5 bases). The V and J ends lost 8 bases and 9 bases respectively, with 11 bases between them. The CDR3 extends over 12 amino acids. The germline CDR1 and CDR2 sequences are MNHEY and SVGAGI. CDR3 nucleotide sequence: TGTGCCAGCGGGCAGGGTTTTTCACCCCTCCACTTT. Encoded protein: CASGQGFSPLHF.

This chain joins TRBV12-3 or TRBV12-4 and TRBJ1-1, with TRBD1 as a possible D gene (6 bases). This CDR3 has 12 amino acids. V gave up 3 bases and J gave up 8 bases, with 10 bases separating them. CDR3 sequence reads: CASSFRGAEAFF. The DNA of the CDR3 is TGTGCCAGCAGTTTCCGGGGGGCCGAAGCTTTCTTT.

This clone was counted once. The chain carries TRBV9 and TRBJ2-2, with D tentatively TRBD1 (5 bases). V was cut by 0 bases and J by 3 bases, with 9 bases left in between. Germline V gene data show CDR1 as SGDLS and CDR2 as YYNGEE. This CDR3 has 15 amino acids. CDR3 loop: CASSVERGHTGELFF. In DNA form, the CDR3 reads TGTGCCAGCAGCGTAGAAAGGGGCCACACCGGGGAGCTGTTTTTT.

The chain joins TRBV28 to TRBJ2-6; TRBD1 aligns across 7 bases. Germline lookup yields CDR1 MDHEN and CDR2 SYDVKM. The junction had 4 bases not matched to a gene; V was cut back by 6 bases and J by 2 bases. The CDR3 length is 15 residues. The CDR3 DNA is TGTGCCAGCAGCGTGACAGGGACTGGGGCCAACGTCCTGACTTTC. It encodes CASSVTGTGANVLTF.

A word on this clone: The sample holds other DNA sequences that translate to the same CDR3. The chain employs TRBV7-9 and TRBJ2-3, with 7 nucleotides matching TRBD2. V gave up 5 bases and J gave up 3 bases; unmatched junction bases: 8. The CDR3 has 15 amino acids. Per the germline V gene, CDR1 is SEHNR and CDR2 is FQNEAQ (reference sequence). The CDR3 nucleotides read TGTGCCAGCAGCCTCGGTGGGGGGGTAACAGATACGCAGTATTTT. This translates into CASSLGGGVTDTQYF.

J is TRBJ1-2 and V is TRBV5-4, with 7 bases that match TRBD1. Germline V gives CDR1 SGHNT, CDR2 YYREEE (reference sequence). The length of the CDR3 is 14 residues. Trimming removed 4 bases from V and 0 bases from J; junction bases left unmatched: 3. The CDR3 nucleotides are TGTGCCAGCAGCCGGGACAGAACTAACTATGGCTACACCTTC. Amino acid sequence: CASSRDRTNYGYTF.

The chain has TRBV7-8 and TRBJ1-2; a possible D gene is TRBD1 (6 bases). CDR3 length: 18 residues. Trimming shortened V by 5 bases and J by 8 bases, and 30 bases separated the two germline ends. Per the germline V gene, CDR1 is SGHVS and CDR2 is FQNEAQ. For the CDR3, the DNA is TGTGCCAGCAGCCCCAGAGTAGGGGACAAAGGTCCCCGTCGCGGCTACACCTTC. It translates to CASSPRVGDKGPRRGYTF.

V usage is TRBV19 and J usage is TRBJ1-1, with a tentative D call TRBD1 (5 bases). Germline V gene sequence: CDR1 LNHDA, CDR2 SQIVND (reference sequence). Trimming left V 6 bases short and J 1 base short, with 24 bases between. This CDR3 has 18 amino acids. Here the CDR3 reads CASSRDSGTARGNTEAFF. The CDR3 bases are TGTGCCAGTAGCAGGGACTCCGGGACGGCCCGGGGGAACACTGAAGCTTTCTTT.

Only a few counts were recorded for this clone. The V gene is TRBV4-1, the J gene TRBJ1-5; 7 positions match TRBD1. CDR3 length: 16 residues. The germline CDR1 and CDR2 sequences are MGHRA and YSYEKL. V lost 1 base to trimming and J lost 4 bases; unmatched junction nucleotides: 7. Written as DNA, the CDR3 is TGCGCCAGCAGCCAAGGCGGACAGGCTTGGAATCAGCCCCAGCATTTT. Amino acid sequence: CASSQGGQAWNQPQHF.

This chain links TRBV7-9 with TRBJ2-5; D possibly corresponds to TRBD2 (7 bases). CDR1 and CDR2 from the germline V gene are SEHNR and FQNEAQ (reference sequence). The V end lost 5 bases, the J end lost 2 bases, and 12 bases lay between the germline ends. The CDR3 is 14 amino acids. DNA of the CDR3: TGTGCCAGCAGCACCCGGGGGGCACAAGAGACCCAGTACTTC. Its protein product is CASSTRGAQETQYF.

V and J are TRBV2 and TRBJ2-4; D is ambiguous. V shed 3 bases and J shed 8 bases, with 5 bases lying between them. The CDR3 length is 11 residues. Germline CDR1 and CDR2: SNHLY and FYNNEI. The CDR3 reads CASSDSHIQYF. The DNA for the CDR3 is TGTGCCAGCAGTGACTCTCACATTCAGTACTTC.

The chain links TRBV28 to TRBJ1-4; D unresolved. Trimming removed 7 bases at V and 8 bases at J, with 14 bases between. CDR3 length: 13 amino acids. Germline CDR1 is MDHEN and CDR2 is SYDVKM. The CDR3 DNA reads as TGTGCCAGCAAGAAACCTTTGGCCGAAAAACTGTTTTTT. This sequence encodes CASKKPLAEKLFF.

The chain carries TRBV28 and TRBJ2-4; weak D call: TRBD2 (5 bases). CDR1 MDHEN and CDR2 SYDVKM come from the germline V gene. This CDR3 has 17 residues. V was clipped by 6 bases and J by 2 bases, with 20 bases between them. As DNA, the CDR3 is TGTGCCAGCAGCTATCGTGGGTCCCCGGGAACCAAAAACATTCAGTACTTC. Translated: CASSYRGSPGTKNIQYF.

As for this clone: This may be a read error: a much more frequent sequence differs by one nucleotide. The sample carries other DNA sequences with the same CDR3. The V call is TRBV7-9, the J call TRBJ2-7, with unresolved D. CDR1 SEHNR and CDR2 FQNEAQ come from the germline V gene (reference sequence). The CDR3 runs to 11 residues. V lost 5 bases to trimming and J lost 3 bases, with 5 bases between them. CDR3 in amino acids: CASSPGYEQYF. For the CDR3, the DNA is TGTGCCAGCAGCCCCGGCTACGAGCAGTACTTC.

The V and J genes are TRBV4-1 and TRBJ2-2; no definite D call. CDR3 length: 14 residues. Germline V CDR1 and CDR2: MGHRA, YSYEKL. With 1 base removed from V and 2 bases from J, the gap between germline ends came to 5 bases. The CDR3 region is CASSQGLNTGELFF. CDR3 nucleotides: TGCGCCAGCAGCCAAGGTTTAAACACCGGGGAGCTGTTTTTT.

The rearrangement joins TRBV5-1 to TRBJ2-7; TRBD1 aligns across 8 bases. The J segment lost 1 base and the V segment lost 0 bases, leaving 9 bases of the junction unmatched. The germline gives CDR1 SGHRS, CDR2 YFSETQ. The CDR3 consists of 17 residues. This chain's CDR3 is CASSLVPRDRQSYEQYF. CDR3 coding DNA: TGCGCCAGCAGCTTGGTGCCCCGGGACAGGCAGTCCTACGAGCAGTACTTC.

The V and J genes are TRBV20-1 and TRBJ2-7, with 7 bases identical to TRBD1. Unmatched junction bases numbered 4, after V lost 3 bases and J lost 2 bases. The CDR3 is made up of 13 amino acids. CDR1 is DFQATT and CDR2 is SNEGSKA in the germline V gene (reference sequence). CDR3 region: CSASEDRPYEQYF. CDR3 DNA sequence: TGCAGTGCTAGTGAGGACAGGCCCTACGAGCAGTACTTC.

This clone was found once. The chain links TRBV27 to TRBJ2-7; D is possibly TRBD1 (7 bases). The CDR3 has 13 amino acids. The germline V and J ends were trimmed by 3 bases and 5 bases, with 11 bases remaining between them. Germline assignment: CDR1 MNHEY and CDR2 SMNVEV (reference sequence). For the CDR3, the DNA is TGTGCCAGCAGTTTTGGAGGGGGCAACGAGCAGTACTTC. Translating gives CASSFGGGNEQYF.

The V and J genes are TRBV5-6 and TRBJ2-1; 11 nucleotides align to TRBD2. Germline assignment: CDR1 SGHDT and CDR2 YYEEEE. This CDR3 comprises 15 residues. With V trimmed by 1 base and J by 7 bases, 4 bases remained unmatched. The CDR3, as DNA: TGTGCCAGCAGCTTGAGTCGGACTAGCGGGAATGAGCAGTTCTTC. It is translated as CASSLSRTSGNEQFF.

The gene calls are TRBV7-9 and TRBJ2-5; TRBD2 aligns across 12 bases. The V and J ends lost 5 bases and 0 bases, in that order; junction bases with no gene match: 4. CDR3 length equals 16 residues. Per germline, CDR1 SEHNR and CDR2 FQNEAQ (reference sequence). In nucleotides, the CDR3 is TGTGCCAGCAGCCCGGGACTAGCGGGCAACCAAGAGACCCAGTACTTC. Its protein product is CASSPGLAGNQETQYF.

The J gene is TRBJ1-1, the V gene TRBV5-1; D might be TRBD1 (5 bases). Germline V CDR1 and CDR2: SGHRS, YFSETQ. Trimming removed 7 bases at V and 4 bases at J, with 11 bases between. The CDR3 loop spans 12 amino acids. The CDR3 DNA is TGCGCCAGCGGGGGGGGAGGCACTGAAGCTTTCTTT. The encoded protein is CASGGGGTEAFF.

This chain links TRBV28 with TRBJ2-1; 11 nucleotides line up with TRBD2. CDR3 length: 15 residues. CDR1 MDHEN and CDR2 SYDVKM come from the germline V gene. Trimming cost V 6 bases and J 7 bases; bases outside gene matches: 8. CDR3 region: CASSPTSGIKNEQFF. The CDR3 DNA reads as TGTGCCAGCAGCCCGACTAGCGGGATTAAAAATGAGCAGTTCTTC.

Here the CDR3 reads CASSLGPSNTGELFF. The CDR3 nucleotides are TGTGCCAGCAGCTTGGGGCCTAGCAACACCGGGGAGCTGTTTTTT. V is TRBV5-6 and J is TRBJ2-2; D possibly corresponds to TRBD2 (5 bases). CDR1 and CDR2 from the germline V gene are SGHDT and YYEEEE. V dropped 0 bases and J dropped 2 bases, with 8 bases sitting between them. The CDR3 totals 15 residues. The whole variable domain, filled in from reference TRBV5-6 and TRBJ2-2, reads DAGVTQSPTHLIKTRGQQVTLRCSPKSGHDTVSWYQQALGQGPQFIFQYYEEEERQRGNFPDRFSGHQFPNYSSELNVNALLLGDSALYLCASSLGPSNTGELFFGEGSRLTVL.

The V call is TRBV5-5, the J call TRBJ2-3, with D possibly being TRBD2 (6 bases). Trimming stripped 2 bases from V and 3 bases from J, with 7 bases between. This CDR3 is 13 amino acids long. Per germline, CDR1 SGHKS and CDR2 YYEKEE (reference sequence). In nucleotides, the CDR3 is TGTGCCAGCAGCTTTCGGGGGACAGATACGCAGTATTTT. It encodes CASSFRGTDTQYF.

The J gene is TRBJ2-7, the V gene TRBV6-5, with D uncertain. CDR1 and CDR2 (germline): MNHEY, SVGAGI. This CDR3 has 14 residues. Deletions cut 7 bases from V and 1 base from J, with 14 bases between. The CDR3 loop is CASTKLGGSYEQYF. The CDR3 bases are TGTGCCAGCACCAAACTCGGTGGTTCCTACGAGCAGTACTTC.

V gene TRBV27 combines with J gene TRBJ1-6; 8 nucleotides line up with TRBD1. J lost 3 bases, V lost 5 bases, and 6 bases had no gene match. Germline-derived CDR1 and CDR2 are MNHEY and SMNVEV (reference sequence). The CDR3 has 16 residues. The CDR3 here is CASSPWTGNYNSPLHF. In nucleotides, the CDR3 is TGTGCCAGCAGTCCATGGACAGGGAACTATAATTCACCCCTCCACTTT.

This chain links TRBV19 with TRBJ2-5; D is possibly TRBD1 (6 bases). V lost 4 bases, J lost 2 bases, and 11 bases lay in between. Germline V gene data show CDR1 as LNHDA and CDR2 as SQIVND (reference sequence). CDR3 size: 14 residues. This CDR3 is CASSNTGKQETQYF. CDR3 nucleotide sequence: TGTGCCAGTAGTAATACAGGGAAACAAGAGACCCAGTACTTC.